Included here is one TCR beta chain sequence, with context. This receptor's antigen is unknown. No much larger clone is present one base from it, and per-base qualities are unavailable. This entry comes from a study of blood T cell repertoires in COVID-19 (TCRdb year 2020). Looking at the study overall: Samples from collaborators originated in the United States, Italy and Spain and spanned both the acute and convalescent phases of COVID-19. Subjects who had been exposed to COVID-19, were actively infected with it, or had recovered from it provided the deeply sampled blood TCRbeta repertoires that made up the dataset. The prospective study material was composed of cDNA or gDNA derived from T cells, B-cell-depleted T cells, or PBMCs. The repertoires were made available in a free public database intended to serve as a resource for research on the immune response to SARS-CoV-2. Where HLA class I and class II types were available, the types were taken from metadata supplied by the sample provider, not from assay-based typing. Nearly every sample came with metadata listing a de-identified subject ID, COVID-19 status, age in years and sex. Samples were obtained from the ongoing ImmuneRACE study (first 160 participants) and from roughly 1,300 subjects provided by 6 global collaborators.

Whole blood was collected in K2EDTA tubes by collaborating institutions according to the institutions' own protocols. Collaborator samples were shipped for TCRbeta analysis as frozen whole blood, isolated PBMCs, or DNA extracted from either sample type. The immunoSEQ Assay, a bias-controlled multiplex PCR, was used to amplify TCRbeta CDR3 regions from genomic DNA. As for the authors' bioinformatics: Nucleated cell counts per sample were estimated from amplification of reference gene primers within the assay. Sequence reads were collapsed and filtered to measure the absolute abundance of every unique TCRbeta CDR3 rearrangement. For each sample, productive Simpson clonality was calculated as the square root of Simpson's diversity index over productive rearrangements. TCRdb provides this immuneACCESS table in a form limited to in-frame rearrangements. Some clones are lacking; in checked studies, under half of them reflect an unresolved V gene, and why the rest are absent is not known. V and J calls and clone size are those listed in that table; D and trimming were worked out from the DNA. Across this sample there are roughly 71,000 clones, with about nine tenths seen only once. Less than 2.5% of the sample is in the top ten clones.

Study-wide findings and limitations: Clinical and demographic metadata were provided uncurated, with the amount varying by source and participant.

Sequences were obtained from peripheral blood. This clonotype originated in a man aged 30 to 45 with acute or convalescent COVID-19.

CDR3 region: CASSQRTAYGYTF. In nucleotide form, the sequence is TGTGCCAGCAGCCAACGGACAGCCTATGGCTACACCTTC. The sequence joins TRBV3-1 (or the pseudogene TRBV3-2) to TRBJ1-2; TRBD1 is possibly the D segment (6 matching bases). The junction carries 8 bases between V and J, which are trimmed by 2 bases and 4 bases respectively. The CDR3 runs 13 residues from the cysteine to the phenylalanine. The read is trimmed to its CDR3 DNA, 39 bases read in frame from base 1. Via the germline V gene (reference sequence), CDR1 is LGHDT and CDR2 YNNKEL.